Below, 18 T cell receptor beta chains from the same sample are listed, as sequenced in a study of cytomegalovirus exposure and HLA in healthy donors. 60 Vbeta and 13 Jbeta primers were used in PCR. This table comes from immunoSEQ multiplex PCR, and its TCRdb copy is limited to in-frame clones, with some not included. Of roughly 180,000 clones in the sample, around 80% were seen once. The sequenced sample consisted of PBMCs. The receptor source for this set is a woman aged 18-29 years in good health and CMV-seropositive.

Only one count was recorded for this clone. The chain has TRBV5-4 and TRBJ1-2; 8 bases line up with TRBD1. Germline V gives CDR1 SGHNT, CDR2 YYREEE (reference sequence). The V gene end was trimmed by 4 bases and the J gene end by 8 bases; junction bases not matched to a gene: 13. The CDR3 has 15 amino acids. CDR3: CASSKGGQGAMGYTF. The CDR3 coding sequence is TGTGCCAGCAGCAAGGGCGGGCAGGGGGCGATGGGCTACACCTTC.

The chain links TRBV4-2 to TRBJ2-3; D remains unclear. The CDR3 sequence is 12 residues long. V lost 0 bases and J 5 bases, leaving 3 bases between the germline ends. The germline gives CDR1 LGHNA, CDR2 YNFKEQ. CDR3 residues: CASSQDRDTQYF. CDR3 DNA sequence: TGTGCCAGCAGCCAAGATCGAGATACGCAGTATTTT.

J is TRBJ2-7 and V is TRBV13, with D maybe TRBD1 (5 bases). With 0 bases removed from V and 3 bases from J, the gap between germline ends came to 9 bases. Germline V gene data show CDR1 as PRHDT and CDR2 as FYEKMQ (reference sequence). The CDR3 covers 14 residues. The CDR3 region is CASSLGVQGYEQYV. CDR3 DNA sequence: TGTGCCAGCAGCTTAGGCGTCCAGGGCTACGAGCAGTACGTC.

Only one count was recorded for this clone. The chain is built from TRBV5-4 and TRBJ2-1, with unresolved D. The V and J ends lost 0 bases and 6 bases respectively, with 10 bases between them. This CDR3 is 14 amino acids long. Looked up from germline, CDR1 is SGHNT and CDR2 is YYREEE (reference sequence). CDR3 residues: CASSLALPSNEQFF. CDR3 DNA sequence: TGTGCCAGCAGCTTGGCCCTACCAAGCAATGAGCAGTTCTTC.

The chain combines TRBV10-3 with TRBJ2-1; 9 nucleotides line up with TRBD2. Per germline, CDR1 ENHRY and CDR2 SYGVKD. Unmatched junction bases numbered 10, after V lost 3 bases and J lost 4 bases. There are 17 residues in the CDR3. CDR3 protein: CAISDQRGGANYNEQFF. The CDR3, as DNA: TGTGCCATCAGTGACCAACGCGGGGGGGCCAATTACAATGAGCAGTTCTTC.

The chain links TRBV2 to TRBJ1-1, with a tentative D call TRBD1 (5 bases). The V gene's germline CDR1 is SNHLY and CDR2 FYNNEI. Trimming left V 7 bases short and J 7 bases short, with 13 bases between. The CDR3 runs 12 residues. Written as DNA, the CDR3 is TGTGCCAGCATTCGCTTAGACAGTGAAGCTTTCTTT. Encoded protein: CASIRLDSEAFF.

The V and J genes are TRBV4-2 and TRBJ2-7, with 10 bases matching TRBD1. In germline, CDR1 is LGHNA, CDR2 YNFKEQ. The junction had 8 bases not matched to a gene; V was cut back by 0 bases and J by 3 bases. The CDR3 length is 17 residues. DNA for the CDR3: TGTGCCAGCAGCCAAGATGCTAACCGGGACAGGGGCTACGAGCAGTACTTC. Protein sequence: CASSQDANRDRGYEQYF.

The chain employs TRBV2 and TRBJ2-5; 11 bases are shared with TRBD1. The CDR3 covers 15 residues. Losses at the gene ends were 8 bases for V and 3 bases for J; bases not matched to a gene: 8. The germline V gene encodes CDR1 SNHLY and CDR2 FYNNEI. CDR3 nucleotides: TGTGCCAGCTCGGCGTGGACAGGGGGCGAAGAGACCCAGTACTTC. This sequence encodes CASSAWTGGEETQYF.

This clone was found once. This sequence joins TRBV6-5 and TRBJ2-5, with a weak D call TRBD1 (6 bases). This CDR3 has 14 residues. Germline values: CDR1 MNHEY, CDR2 SVGAGI. The V gene lost 6 bases and the J gene lost 5 bases, with 16 bases spanning the gap. The CDR3 loop is CASRYPGVGETQYF. In DNA, the CDR3 is TGTGCCAGCAGATACCCAGGGGTGGGGGAGACCCAGTACTTC.

This clone has only one observation. The CDR3 sequence: CSVRPGRAYNEQFF. In DNA, the CDR3 is TGCAGCGTTCGCCCGGGGAGGGCTTACAATGAGCAGTTCTTC. The gene calls are TRBV29-1 and TRBJ2-1, with 7 bases fitting TRBD2. Germline loops: CDR1 SQVTM, CDR2 ANQGSEA. Trimming at V came to 5 bases and at J to 4 bases, leaving 8 bases not matched to a gene. The CDR3 is 14 residues long.

V gene TRBV5-4 combines with J gene TRBJ2-5, with unresolved D. The assigned J gene may be wrong: the sequence end matches TRBJ2-7 better. Per the germline V gene, CDR1 is SGHNT and CDR2 is YYREEE (reference sequence). This CDR3 comprises 13 residues. CDR3 bases: TGTGCCAGCAGCTCTACACAGAGAAACGAGCAGTACTTC. Translating gives CASSSTQRNEQYF.

The rearrangement joins TRBV6-5 to TRBJ2-5; 9 bases fit TRBD1. V dropped 0 bases and J dropped 4; count of bases not matched to a gene: 0. The CDR3 is 14 amino acids. CDR1 is MNHEY, CDR2 SVGAGI, per germline. CDR3 residues: CASSYSGQGETQYF. DNA of the CDR3: TGTGCCAGCAGTTACTCGGGACAGGGAGAGACCCAGTACTTC.

This CDR3 reads CASSPGTSGGGGWNEQFF. For the CDR3, the DNA is TGTGCCAGCAGCCCGGGGACTAGCGGGGGAGGGGGATGGAATGAGCAGTTCTTC. The V gene is TRBV7-3, the J gene TRBJ2-1; 14 bases line up with TRBD2. Germline V lookup: CDR1 SGHTA, CDR2 FQGTGA. V shed 5 bases and J 7 bases; nucleotides not matched to a gene: 13. The CDR3 is 18 residues long.

The J gene is TRBJ2-7, the V gene TRBV6-1; the match to TRBD1 covers 10 bases. Germline loops: CDR1 MNHNS, CDR2 SASEGT. This CDR3 comprises 15 residues. Trimming removed 5 bases from V and 5 bases from J; junction bases left unmatched: 9. The CDR3 DNA follows: TGTGCCAGCAGTACACAAACCGGGACAGGGGACGAGCAGTACTTC. Residues: CASSTQTGTGDEQYF.

This clone turned up a few times. V and J are TRBV19 and TRBJ1-1, with D possibly being TRBD1 (6 bases). This CDR3 contains 15 residues. Germline-derived CDR1 and CDR2 are LNHDA and SQIVND (reference sequence). With 2 bases removed from V and 6 bases from J, the gap between germline ends came to 16 bases. For the CDR3, the DNA is TGTGCCAGTAGTATAATACAGGGTCGGTCGGCTGAAGCTTTCTTT. It yields the protein CASSIIQGRSAEAFF.

The chain recombines TRBV12-5 with TRBJ2-5, with 10 bases that match TRBD1. This CDR3 spans 14 amino acids. Looked up from germline, CDR1 is LGHNT and CDR2 is FRNRAP. The J segment lost 5 bases and the V segment lost 6 bases, leaving 6 bases of the junction unmatched. CDR3 sequence: CASGSGQGEETQYF. The CDR3 DNA reads as TGTGCTAGTGGCTCAGGACAGGGGGAGGAGACCCAGTACTTC.

The chain links TRBV6-5 to TRBJ1-1; no reliable D call. Germline V gene lookup returns CDR1 MNHEY and CDR2 SVGAGI. Trimming removed 2 bases from V and 0 bases from J, with 10 bases in between. The CDR3 runs 15 residues. The CDR3 loop is CASSYAEGLNTEAFF. The CDR3 DNA sequence: TGTGCCAGCAGTTACGCGGAGGGATTGAACACTGAAGCTTTCTTT.

V gene TRBV5-1 combines with J gene TRBJ1-4; D uncertain. Germline assignment: CDR1 SGHRS and CDR2 YFSETQ. The CDR3 loop spans 14 amino acids. V was cut by 2 bases and J by 2 bases, with 7 bases left in between. This chain's CDR3 is CASSFSRTNEKLFF. The CDR3, as DNA: TGCGCCAGCAGCTTTAGTCGGACTAATGAAAAACTGTTTTTT.